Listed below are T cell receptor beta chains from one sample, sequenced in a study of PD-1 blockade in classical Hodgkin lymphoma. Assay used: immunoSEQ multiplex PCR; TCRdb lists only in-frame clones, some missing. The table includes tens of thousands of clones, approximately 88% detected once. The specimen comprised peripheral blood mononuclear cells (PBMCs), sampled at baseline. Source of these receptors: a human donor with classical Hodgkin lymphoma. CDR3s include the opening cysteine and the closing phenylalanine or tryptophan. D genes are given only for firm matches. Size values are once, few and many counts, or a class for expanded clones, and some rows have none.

CDR3aa: CASSEGRGIDEAFF; CDR3nt: TGTGCCAGCAGTGAGGGCAGGGGGATTGATGAAGCTTTCTTT; abundance: -; v_gene: TRBV2; j_gene: TRBJ1-1; d_gene: TRBD1
CDR3aa: CASSQERGTYEQYF; CDR3nt: TGCGCCAGCAGCCAAGAGAGGGGTACCTACGAGCAGTACTTC; abundance: -; v_gene: TRBV4-1; j_gene: TRBJ2-7; d_gene: -
CDR3aa: CSAGTSLEAFF; CDR3nt: TGCAGCGCCGGGACAAGCCTTGAAGCTTTCTTT; abundance: once; v_gene: TRBV29-1; j_gene: TRBJ1-1; d_gene: -
CDR3aa: CASSPLADANYGYTF; CDR3nt: TGTGCCAGCTCACCACTGGCAGATGCTAACTATGGCTACACCTTC; abundance: -; v_gene: TRBV18; j_gene: TRBJ1-2; d_gene: -
CDR3aa: CASSQDPKGSGELFF; CDR3nt: TGCGCCAGCAGCCAAGATCCGAAAGGGTCCGGGGAGCTGTTTTTT; abundance: -; v_gene: TRBV4-1; j_gene: TRBJ2-2; d_gene: -
CDR3aa: CASSFTLNTGELFF; CDR3nt: TGTGCCAGCAGCTTTACTTTAAACACCGGGGAGCTGTTTTTT; abundance: -; v_gene: TRBV5-4; j_gene: TRBJ2-2; d_gene: -
CDR3aa: CASSSLGPKSNTEAFF; CDR3nt: TGTGCCAGCAGCTCCCTTGGGCCCAAATCGAACACTGAAGCTTTCTTT; abundance: once; v_gene: TRBV11-2; j_gene: TRBJ1-1; d_gene: -
CDR3aa: CASSLGGTRTYEQYF; CDR3nt: TGTGCCAGCAGCTTAGGAGGGACGCGTACCTACGAGCAGTACTTC; abundance: -; v_gene: TRBV13; j_gene: TRBJ2-7; d_gene: -
CDR3aa: CASSYTGVNEQYF; CDR3nt: TGCGCCAGCAGCTATACAGGGGTCAACGAGCAGTACTTC; abundance: -; v_gene: TRBV5-1; j_gene: TRBJ2-7; d_gene: TRBD1
CDR3aa: CASSLHGEDEQYF; CDR3nt: TGCGCCAGCAGCCTACACGGAGAGGACGAGCAGTACTTC; abundance: -; v_gene: TRBV4-3; j_gene: TRBJ2-7; d_gene: -
CDR3aa: CASSISGPGGNQPQHF; CDR3nt: TGTGCCAGTAGTATCTCTGGGCCAGGCGGCAATCAGCCCCAGCATTTT; abundance: -; v_gene: TRBV19; j_gene: TRBJ1-5; d_gene: -
CDR3aa: CAWSPDGSRNTQYF; CDR3nt: TGTGCCTGGAGTCCGGACGGGAGTCGAAATACGCAGTATTTT; abundance: -; v_gene: TRBV30; j_gene: TRBJ2-3; d_gene: -
CDR3aa: CASSRGLAGVRNEQFF; CDR3nt: TGTGCCAGCAGCAGGGGACTAGCGGGAGTTCGCAATGAGCAGTTCTTC; abundance: -; v_gene: TRBV11-3; j_gene: TRBJ2-1; d_gene: TRBD2
CDR3aa: CASSLWDSLNTEAFF; CDR3nt: TGCGCCAGCAGCTTGTGGGACAGCCTGAACACTGAAGCTTTCTTT; abundance: -; v_gene: TRBV5-1; j_gene: TRBJ1-1; d_gene: TRBD1
CDR3aa: CASSHQRGIAFF; CDR3nt: TGCGCCAGCAGCCACCAAAGAGGGATCGCTTTCTTT; abundance: once; v_gene: TRBV4-3; j_gene: TRBJ1-1; d_gene: -
CDR3aa: CASITDGFGEQFF; CDR3nt: TGTGCCAGCATAACGGACGGCTTTGGTGAGCAGTTCTTC; abundance: -; v_gene: TRBV28; j_gene: TRBJ2-1; d_gene: -
CDR3aa: CAWSRGLLSYEQYF; CDR3nt: TGTGCCTGGAGCCGGGGACTGCTAAGCTACGAGCAGTACTTC; abundance: -; v_gene: TRBV30; j_gene: TRBJ2-7; d_gene: -
CDR3aa: CASSEYVTQGENSPLHF; CDR3nt: TGTGCCAGCAGTGAATATGTAACACAGGGTGAGAATTCACCCCTCCACTTT; abundance: -; v_gene: TRBV25-1; j_gene: TRBJ1-6; d_gene: -
CDR3aa: CASSLGDRELNTEAFF; CDR3nt: TGTGCCAGCAGCTTAGGGGACAGGGAATTGAACACTGAAGCTTTCTTT; abundance: -; v_gene: TRBV7-9; j_gene: TRBJ1-1; d_gene: TRBD1
CDR3aa: CASSYAGGSQNEQFF; CDR3nt: TGTGCCAGCAGTTATGCGGGAGGGAGCCAGAATGAGCAGTTCTTC; abundance: -; v_gene: TRBV6-5; j_gene: TRBJ2-1; d_gene: TRBD2
CDR3aa: CASSFFGRSSYEQYF; CDR3nt: TGTGCCAGCAGTTTTTTCGGACGGAGCTCCTACGAGCAGTACTTC; abundance: -; v_gene: TRBV28; j_gene: TRBJ2-7; d_gene: -
CDR3aa: CASSPGQGANEKLFF; CDR3nt: TGCGCCAGCAGCCCCGGGCAGGGTGCTAATGAAAAACTGTTTTTT; abundance: -; v_gene: TRBV4-3; j_gene: TRBJ1-4; d_gene: -
CDR3aa: CASRKEGLAGGPDTQYF; CDR3nt: TGTGCCAGCAGAAAGGAGGGACTAGCGGGAGGACCAGATACGCAGTATTTT; abundance: -; v_gene: TRBV2; j_gene: TRBJ2-3; d_gene: TRBD2
CDR3aa: CASRAGFYEQYF; CDR3nt: TGTGCCAGCAGGGCGGGGTTCTACGAGCAGTACTTC; abundance: -; v_gene: TRBV2; j_gene: TRBJ2-7; d_gene: -
CDR3aa: CASSEGRNTIYF; CDR3nt: TGCGCCAGCAGTGAAGGTCGAAACACCATATATTTT; abundance: -; v_gene: TRBV10-1; j_gene: TRBJ1-3; d_gene: -
CDR3aa: CASSEWTGGGEQFF; CDR3nt: TGTGCCAGCAGTGAGTGGACAGGGGGCGGTGAGCAGTTCTTC; abundance: once; v_gene: TRBV25-1; j_gene: TRBJ2-1; d_gene: TRBD1
CDR3aa: CATSSSGTHTDTQYF; CDR3nt: TGTGCCACCAGCAGCTCCGGGACCCACACAGATACGCAGTATTTT; abundance: -; v_gene: TRBV15; j_gene: TRBJ2-3; d_gene: -
CDR3aa: CASSRFRDPLYNEQFF; CDR3nt: TGTGCCAGCAGCCGTTTCCGGGACCCTCTCTACAATGAGCAGTTCTTC; abundance: -; v_gene: TRBV14; j_gene: TRBJ2-1; d_gene: -
CDR3aa: CACLDRGGEKLFF; CDR3nt: TGTGCCTGCCTGGACCGGGGGGGCGAAAAACTGTTTTTT; abundance: -; v_gene: TRBV30; j_gene: TRBJ1-4; d_gene: -
CDR3aa: CASSQGLGREQFF; CDR3nt: TGTGCCAGCAGCCAAGGGTTGGGCCGTGAGCAGTTCTTC; abundance: -; v_gene: TRBV14; j_gene: TRBJ2-1; d_gene: -
CDR3aa: CASSIQGALGEAFF; CDR3nt: TGTGCCAGCAGCATACAGGGGGCTTTAGGGGAAGCTTTCTTT; abundance: -; v_gene: TRBV27; j_gene: TRBJ1-1; d_gene: TRBD1
CDR3aa: CASINRAVSGNTIYF; CDR3nt: TGTGCCAGCATTAACAGGGCCGTCTCTGGAAACACCATATATTTT; abundance: -; v_gene: TRBV19; j_gene: TRBJ1-3; d_gene: -
CDR3aa: CASRAPAMRETQYF; CDR3nt: TGTGCCAGCAGGGCGCCCGCAATGAGGGAGACCCAGTACTTC; abundance: -; v_gene: TRBV6-5; j_gene: TRBJ2-5; d_gene: -
CDR3aa: CASSTPWYGYTF; CDR3nt: TGTGCCAGCAGTACTCCTTGGTATGGCTACACCTTC; abundance: -; v_gene: TRBV28; j_gene: TRBJ1-2; d_gene: -
CDR3aa: CASSHLGGGEKLFF; CDR3nt: TGTGCCAGCAGCCACCTGGGCGGTGGTGAAAAACTGTTTTTT; abundance: -; v_gene: TRBV28; j_gene: TRBJ1-4; d_gene: -
CDR3aa: CASKPTSGLNNNEQFF; CDR3nt: TGCGCCAGCAAACCCACTAGCGGGCTCAACAACAATGAGCAGTTCTTC; abundance: few; v_gene: TRBV5-1; j_gene: TRBJ2-1; d_gene: TRBD2
CDR3aa: CASTTSGGQGGQFF; CDR3nt: TGTGCCAGCACGACTAGCGGGGGTCAAGGAGGGCAGTTCTTC; abundance: once; v_gene: TRBV18; j_gene: TRBJ2-1; d_gene: TRBD2
CDR3aa: CASSPYEKLFF; CDR3nt: TGTGCCAGCAGCCCGTATGAAAAACTGTTTTTT; abundance: -; v_gene: TRBV7-7; j_gene: TRBJ1-4; d_gene: -
CDR3aa: CASSEDSPDLSPQHF; CDR3nt: TGCGCCAGCAGTGAGGACTCCCCGGATTTGTCGCCCCAGCATTTT; abundance: -; v_gene: TRBV10-2; j_gene: TRBJ1-5; d_gene: -
CDR3aa: CASRAPPRGTQPQHF; CDR3nt: TGTGCCAGCAGAGCCCCCCCGCGGGGAACTCAGCCCCAGCATTTT; abundance: -; v_gene: TRBV6-1; j_gene: TRBJ1-5; d_gene: -
CDR3aa: CASSLTFQPYGYTF; CDR3nt: TGTGCCAGCAGCTTAACCTTCCAGCCCTATGGCTACACCTTC; abundance: -; v_gene: TRBV7-8; j_gene: TRBJ1-2; d_gene: -
CDR3aa: CASSPTRSGSGELFF; CDR3nt: TGCGCCAGCAGTCCCACTAGATCGGGCTCCGGGGAGCTGTTTTTT; abundance: -; v_gene: TRBV10-1; j_gene: TRBJ2-2; d_gene: -
CDR3aa: CASSALAGLADNEQFF; CDR3nt: TGTGCCAGCTCCGCACTCGCCGGACTAGCGGACAATGAGCAGTTCTTC; abundance: -; v_gene: TRBV2; j_gene: TRBJ2-1; d_gene: TRBD2
CDR3aa: CASTYYRLEGLVETQYF; CDR3nt: TGTGCCAGCACCTACTACCGACTAGAAGGACTTGTGGAGACCCAGTACTTC; abundance: -; v_gene: TRBV2; j_gene: TRBJ2-5; d_gene: -
CDR3aa: CASSLFGLANTGELFF; CDR3nt: TGTGCCAGCAGTTTATTCGGACTAGCGAACACCGGGGAGCTGTTTTTT; abundance: -; v_gene: TRBV28; j_gene: TRBJ2-2; d_gene: TRBD2
CDR3aa: CASSQDVGGNTGELFF; CDR3nt: TGCGCCAGCAGCCAAGATGTAGGGGGCAACACCGGGGAGCTGTTTTTT; abundance: -; v_gene: TRBV4-3; j_gene: TRBJ2-2; d_gene: TRBD1
CDR3aa: CATGRLPNEKLFF; CDR3nt: TGTGCCACCGGTCGGTTACCTAATGAAAAACTGTTTTTT; abundance: -; v_gene: TRBV15; j_gene: TRBJ1-4; d_gene: -